This is a list of T cell receptor beta chains from one sample in a study of OX40 agonist ivuxolimab in advanced cancers. Sequenced by immunoSEQ multiplex PCR; TCRdb stores in-frame clones only, minus some. The sample lists 20,000 or so clones, 90% occurring once. The starting material was CD4+ or CD8+ T cells sorted from blood, obtained in a trial of the OX40 agonist ivuxolimab. The receptors here all came from an adult with an advanced solid tumor such as melanoma, head and neck, liver or kidney cancer. Both conserved end residues are part of each CDR3. The order of the fields is CDR3 DNA, CDR3 protein, J gene, clone size, D gene, V gene. A D gene is named only where the DNA matches it firmly. Clone size, where shown, is once, few, many, or a class for clones that have expanded.

DNA: TGTGCCAGCAGCTTAAGCGGGAACAGGGGCGAGCAGTACTTC
CDR3: CASSLSGNRGEQYF
J: TRBJ2-7
size: .
D: .
V: TRBV11-2

DNA: TGTGCCAGCAGTTTAGGACAGGGATATATTGGGGCCAAAAACATTCAGTACTTC
CDR3: CASSLGQGYIGAKNIQYF
J: TRBJ2-4
size: medium-sized
D: .
V: TRBV21-1

DNA: TGTGCCAGCAGTGAAAGGGCAGCTTATAGCAATCAGCCCCAGCATTTT
CDR3: CASSERAAYSNQPQHF
J: TRBJ1-5
size: .
D: .
V: TRBV6-1

DNA: TGTGCCTGGAGTGTAATTGCGGGAGGGATCAATGAGCAGTTCTTC
CDR3: CAWSVIAGGINEQFF
J: TRBJ2-1
size: .
D: TRBD2
V: TRBV30

DNA: TGTGCCATCAGTGAGTCGGACCGAACCTACGAGCAGTACTTC
CDR3: CAISESDRTYEQYF
J: TRBJ2-7
size: few
D: .
V: TRBV10-3

DNA: TGTGCCAGCAGTTTATCGAGGAGGGTGACCGGGGAGCTGTTTTTT
CDR3: CASSLSRRVTGELFF
J: TRBJ2-2
size: once
D: .
V: TRBV27

DNA: TGTGCCAGCAGTTTATTGGGCACCCAGGGGTACGAGCAGTACTTC
CDR3: CASSLLGTQGYEQYF
J: TRBJ2-7
size: .
D: .
V: TRBV27

DNA: TGCGCCAGCAGCCCCGCCCCCCGGGGGGCCTACGAGCAGTACTTC
CDR3: CASSPAPRGAYEQYF
J: TRBJ2-7
size: .
D: TRBD2
V: TRBV4-3

DNA: TGTGCCTCCAGTGATAGCAATCAGCCCCAGCATTTT
CDR3: CASSDSNQPQHF
J: TRBJ1-5
size: .
D: .
V: TRBV30

DNA: TGTGCCAGCAGACCCGACAGGGGAAACTACAATGAGCAGTTCTTC
CDR3: CASRPDRGNYNEQFF
J: TRBJ2-1
size: .
D: TRBD1
V: TRBV6-5

DNA: TGCGCCAGCAGCTTGGTTGGGGGCTTGGGAGATACGCAGTATTTT
CDR3: CASSLVGGLGDTQYF
J: TRBJ2-3
size: .
D: .
V: TRBV5-1

DNA: TGTGCCAGCAGCTCAAGAGAGCTAGCCAAAAACATTCAGTACTTC
CDR3: CASSSRELAKNIQYF
J: TRBJ2-4
size: .
D: .
V: TRBV11-3

DNA: TGTGCCAGCAGCGAGGGGCGCTTTTACAATGAGCAGTTCTTC
CDR3: CASSEGRFYNEQFF
J: TRBJ2-1
size: .
D: .
V: TRBV9

DNA: TGTGCCAGCAGTGAACAGGTAGGAAGACCCACTGAAGCTTTCTTT
CDR3: CASSEQVGRPTEAFF
J: TRBJ1-1
size: .
D: .
V: TRBV11-2

DNA: TGTGCCAGCAGCTTGACAATCTCTGGAAACACCATATATTTT
CDR3: CASSLTISGNTIYF
J: TRBJ1-3
size: .
D: .
V: TRBV7-8

DNA: TGTGCCAGTAGTCCCTCACTAGGCGCCGGGGAGCTGTTTTTT
CDR3: CASSPSLGAGELFF
J: TRBJ2-2
size: .
D: .
V: TRBV19

DNA: TGCGCCAGCAGCCAAGAGGGGATTAGCGGGACTGGAAACATTCAGTACTTC
CDR3: CASSQEGISGTGNIQYF
J: TRBJ2-4
size: .
D: TRBD2
V: TRBV4-1

DNA: TGTGCCAGCACCCAGTGGGGAGGAGGTGGCTACACCTTC
CDR3: CASTQWGGGGYTF
J: TRBJ1-2
size: few
D: .
V: TRBV5-4

DNA: TGTGCCAGCAGCTCCCGTAACGAGCAGTACTTC
CDR3: CASSSRNEQYF
J: TRBJ2-7
size: .
D: .
V: TRBV7-6

DNA: TGCGCCAGCAGCTTGGCAGGTGGACCATATGGCTACACCTTC
CDR3: CASSLAGGPYGYTF
J: TRBJ1-2
size: once
D: .
V: TRBV5-1

DNA: TGTGCCAGCAGTCCGGGGACCTCCTATGGCTACACCTTC
CDR3: CASSPGTSYGYTF
J: TRBJ1-2
size: .
D: .
V: TRBV25-1

DNA: TGTGCCAGCAATCCGGGCCCCGTTCCCTACGGCTACACCTTC
CDR3: CASNPGPVPYGYTF
J: TRBJ1-2
size: .
D: .
V: TRBV6-6

DNA: TGTGCCAGCAGCTTAGCTCAGGGGCCTAGCAATCAGCCCCAGCATTTT
CDR3: CASSLAQGPSNQPQHF
J: TRBJ1-5
size: .
D: .
V: TRBV7-6

DNA: TGTGCCACCAGCAGATCGGGGGAGGGGGTTCCGTATGAGCAGTTCTTC
CDR3: CATSRSGEGVPYEQFF
J: TRBJ2-1
size: .
D: .
V: TRBV15

DNA: TGCGCCAGCAGCCCCTCGACTAGCGCTAGTCCCAATGAGCAGTTCTTC
CDR3: CASSPSTSASPNEQFF
J: TRBJ2-1
size: .
D: TRBD2
V: TRBV10-2

DNA: TGCGCCAGCAGCCATCCAACAGGATACAATGAGCAGTTCTTC
CDR3: CASSHPTGYNEQFF
J: TRBJ2-1
size: once
D: .
V: TRBV4-1

DNA: TGCGCCAGCAGCCAGGAGGTGGGGGCTAAGGAGCAGTTCTTC
CDR3: CASSQEVGAKEQFF
J: TRBJ2-1
size: .
D: .
V: TRBV4-3

DNA: TGTGCCAGCGGGTCGGAGGGAGGGACAGATACGCAGTATTTT
CDR3: CASGSEGGTDTQYF
J: TRBJ2-3
size: .
D: TRBD2
V: TRBV2

DNA: TGTGCCAGCAGCACCCCGGACGGAAACAATGAGCAGTTCTTC
CDR3: CASSTPDGNNEQFF
J: TRBJ2-1
size: .
D: .
V: TRBV27

DNA: TGTGCCAGCAGTTACTCGAAAGGCAATGAGCAGTTCTTC
CDR3: CASSYSKGNEQFF
J: TRBJ2-1
size: .
D: .
V: TRBV6-5

DNA: TGCAGCGTTGAATGGGTTAAGATACAAGAGACCCAGTACTTC
CDR3: CSVEWVKIQETQYF
J: TRBJ2-5
size: .
D: .
V: TRBV29-1

DNA: TGTGCCAGCAGCCCCCGGGACAGGGTGACTAGCAATCAGCCCCAGCATTTT
CDR3: CASSPRDRVTSNQPQHF
J: TRBJ1-5
size: .
D: TRBD1
V: TRBV28

DNA: TGTGCCAGCAGTTTACTAGCGGGAGGAGGGTTGCAAGAGACCCAGTACTTC
CDR3: CASSLLAGGGLQETQYF
J: TRBJ2-5
size: .
D: TRBD2
V: TRBV27

DNA: TGTGCCAGTTCACAGGGTGGGGCACAGCCCCAGCATTTT
CDR3: CASSQGGAQPQHF
J: TRBJ1-5
size: .
D: .
V: TRBV19

DNA: TGTGCCAGCAGCCCCGGGGTTGACGAGCAGTACTTC
CDR3: CASSPGVDEQYF
J: TRBJ2-7
size: .
D: .
V: TRBV7-9

DNA: TGTGCCAGCACCTACCGGGTGGGACTCGAGCAGTACTTC
CDR3: CASTYRVGLEQYF
J: TRBJ2-7
size: .
D: .
V: TRBV27

DNA: TGTGCCAGCAGCGGTACAGGGCTAGCGGGAGAGACCCAGTACTTC
CDR3: CASSGTGLAGETQYF
J: TRBJ2-5
size: once
D: TRBD2
V: TRBV9

DNA: TGTGCCAGCAGTTCACTCCGACAGGGCTATAATTCACCCCTCCACTTT
CDR3: CASSSLRQGYNSPLHF
J: TRBJ1-6
size: .
D: TRBD1
V: TRBV27

DNA: TGTGCCAGCAGCTTAGCGCGGGTTAACGGGGAAAAACTGTTTTTT
CDR3: CASSLARVNGEKLFF
J: TRBJ1-4
size: .
D: .
V: TRBV7-9

DNA: TGTGCCAGCTCAAACACCGGGGAGCTGTTTTTT
CDR3: CASSNTGELFF
J: TRBJ2-2
size: .
D: .
V: TRBV27

DNA: TGTGCCAGCAGCGGGACCGGGACTAAGTATTTTGATACGCAGTATTTT
CDR3: CASSGTGTKYFDTQYF
J: TRBJ2-3
size: .
D: TRBD2
V: TRBV11-2

DNA: TGTGCCAGCAGTCATCAGGGGGGAGATACGCAGTATTTT
CDR3: CASSHQGGDTQYF
J: TRBJ2-3
size: .
D: .
V: TRBV27

DNA: TGTGCCAGCATACTGACTAGCGGGTACAATGAGCAGTTCTTC
CDR3: CASILTSGYNEQFF
J: TRBJ2-1
size: .
D: TRBD2
V: TRBV28

DNA: TGTGCCAGCAGCTTTGGGGTCGCTGAAGCTTTCTTT
CDR3: CASSFGVAEAFF
J: TRBJ1-1
size: .
D: .
V: TRBV7-2

DNA: TGTGCCAGCAGCTCGTTTGACGGAAGCTCCTACAATGAGCAGTTCTTC
CDR3: CASSSFDGSSYNEQFF
J: TRBJ2-1
size: once
D: .
V: TRBV7-9